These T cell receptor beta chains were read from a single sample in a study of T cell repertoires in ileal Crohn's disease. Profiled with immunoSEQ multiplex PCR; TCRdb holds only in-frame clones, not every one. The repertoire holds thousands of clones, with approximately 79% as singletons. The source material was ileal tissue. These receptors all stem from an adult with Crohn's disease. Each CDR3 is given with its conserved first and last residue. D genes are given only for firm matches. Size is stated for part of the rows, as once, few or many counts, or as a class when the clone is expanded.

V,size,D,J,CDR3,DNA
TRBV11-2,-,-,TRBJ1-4,CASSLDPGRNEKLFF,TGTGCCAGCAGCTTAGATCCGGGTCGGAATGAAAAACTGTTTTTT
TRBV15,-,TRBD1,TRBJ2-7,CATSRWDSSPSYEQYF,TGTGCCACCAGCAGGTGGGACAGCTCCCCTTCCTACGAGCAGTACTTC
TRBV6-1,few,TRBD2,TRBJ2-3,CASRPGLAGADTQYF,TGTGCCAGCAGGCCGGGACTAGCGGGGGCAGATACGCAGTATTTT
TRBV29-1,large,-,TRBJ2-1,CSVAPFYNEQFF,TGCAGCGTTGCTCCCTTTTACAATGAGCAGTTCTTC
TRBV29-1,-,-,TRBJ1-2,CSVDGYGYTF,TGCAGCGTTGATGGCTATGGCTACACCTTC
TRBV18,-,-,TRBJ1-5,CASSPSQISNQPQHF,TGTGCCAGCTCACCATCCCAGATTAGCAATCAGCCCCAGCATTTT
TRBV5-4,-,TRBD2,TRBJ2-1,CASSWASGRNYNEQFF,TGTGCCAGCAGCTGGGCTAGCGGGAGAAACTACAATGAGCAGTTCTTC
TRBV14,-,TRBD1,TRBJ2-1,CASSQWGQGSWNEQFF,TGTGCCAGCAGCCAATGGGGACAGGGGTCATGGAATGAGCAGTTCTTC
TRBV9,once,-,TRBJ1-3,CASSVATIRGSGNTIYF,TGTGCCAGCAGCGTAGCTACGATTAGGGGATCTGGAAACACCATATATTTT
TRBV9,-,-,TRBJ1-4,CASSRSATNEKLFF,TGTGCCAGCAGTCGCAGTGCAACTAATGAAAAACTGTTTTTT
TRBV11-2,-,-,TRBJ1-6,CASSLGVARNSPLHF,TGTGCCAGCAGCTTAGGGGTTGCCCGTAATTCACCCCTCCACTTT
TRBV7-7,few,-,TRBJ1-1,CASSFALNTEAFF,TGTGCTAGCAGCTTTGCACTGAACACTGAAGCTTTCTTT
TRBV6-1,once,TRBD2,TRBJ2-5,CALAGAVETQYF,TGTGCCCTAGCGGGGGCGGTTGAGACCCAGTACTTC
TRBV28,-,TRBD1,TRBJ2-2,CASSFQGAGTGELFF,TGTGCCAGCAGTTTTCAGGGGGCGGGGACCGGGGAGCTGTTTTTT
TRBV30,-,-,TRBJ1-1,CASKTGRLEAFF,TGTGCCTCAAAGACTGGCCGGCTTGAAGCTTTCTTT
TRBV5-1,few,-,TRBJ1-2,CASSITSGEGEGYTF,TGCGCCAGCAGCATAACCTCCGGGGAGGGTGAGGGCTACACCTTC
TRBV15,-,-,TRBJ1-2,CATSRDILGTDYGYTF,TGTGCCACCAGCAGAGACATTTTGGGCACGGACTATGGCTACACCTTC
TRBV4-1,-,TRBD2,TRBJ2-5,CASSLRLAGGPGEETQYF,TGCGCCAGCAGTCTAAGACTAGCGGGGGGGCCGGGTGAGGAGACCCAGTACTTC
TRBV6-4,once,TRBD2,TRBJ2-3,CASSDSSGGHTDTQYF,TGTGCCAGCAGTGACTCTAGCGGGGGGCACACAGATACGCAGTATTTT
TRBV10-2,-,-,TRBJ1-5,CASSTGTSNQPQHF,TGCGCCAGCAGCACGGGGACGAGCAATCAGCCCCAGCATTTT
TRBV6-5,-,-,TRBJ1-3,CASRDGASNTIYF,TGTGCCAGCAGGGACGGAGCGTCGAACACCATATATTTT
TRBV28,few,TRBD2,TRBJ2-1,CASSSASGGPWQFF,TGTGCCAGCAGTTCGGCTAGCGGGGGGCCGTGGCAGTTCTTC
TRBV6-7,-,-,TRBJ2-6,CASSGMGRLQSRANVLTF,TGTGCCAGCAGTGGAATGGGGCGTTTACAAAGTCGGGCCAACGTCCTGACTTTC
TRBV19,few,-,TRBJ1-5,CASSIAGQPQHF,TGTGCCAGTAGTATAGCAGGACAGCCCCAGCATTTT
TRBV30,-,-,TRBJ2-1,CAWRLQGYEQFF,TGTGCCTGGCGGCTACAGGGATATGAGCAGTTCTTC
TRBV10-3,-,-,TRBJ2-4,CAISESMGDPKNIQYF,TGTGCCATCAGTGAGTCGATGGGGGATCCGAAAAACATTCAGTACTTC
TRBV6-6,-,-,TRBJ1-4,CASLPRAANEKLFF,TGTGCCAGCCTCCCCAGGGCAGCTAATGAAAAACTGTTTTTT
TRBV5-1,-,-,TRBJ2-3,CASSPGPNSDTQYF,TGCGCCAGCAGCCCGGGACCAAATTCAGATACGCAGTATTTT
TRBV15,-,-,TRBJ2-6,CATSRVGPGANVLTF,TGTGCCACCAGCAGAGTAGGACCTGGGGCCAACGTCCTGACTTTC
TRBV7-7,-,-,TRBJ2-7,CASSPQQGAEQYF,TGTGCTAGCAGTCCACAACAGGGTGCCGAGCAGTACTTC
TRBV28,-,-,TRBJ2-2,CASSLAGAGTGELFF,TGTGCCAGCAGTTTAGCGGGGGCGGGGACCGGGGAGCTGTTTTTT
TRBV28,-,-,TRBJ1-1,CASTMGGLDEAFF,TGTGCCAGCACCATGGGGGGACTGGACGAAGCTTTCTTT
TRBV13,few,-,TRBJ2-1,CASSPKRASRGEQFF,TGTGCCAGCAGCCCGAAAAGGGCTAGCAGAGGGGAGCAGTTCTTC
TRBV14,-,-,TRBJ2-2,CASSQDGGFAGELFF,TGTGCCAGCAGCCAAGACGGTGGTTTCGCCGGGGAGCTGTTTTTT
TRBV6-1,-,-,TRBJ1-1,CASTSAGGRTEAFF,TGTGCCAGCACCTCGGCCGGGGGTCGCACTGAAGCTTTCTTT
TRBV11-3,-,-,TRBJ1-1,CASSLAPGSATEAFF,TGTGCCAGCAGCTTAGCTCCGGGAAGCGCCACTGAAGCTTTCTTT
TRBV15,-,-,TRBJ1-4,CATSRDNPRATNEKLFF,TGTGCCACCAGCAGAGATAATCCCAGGGCAACTAATGAAAAACTGTTTTTT
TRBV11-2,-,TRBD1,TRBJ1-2,CASSLGGQGYGYTF,TGTGCCAGCAGCTTAGGAGGACAGGGATATGGCTACACCTTC
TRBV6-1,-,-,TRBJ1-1,CASLTDRFEAFF,TGTGCCAGCTTGACCGACAGGTTTGAAGCTTTCTTT
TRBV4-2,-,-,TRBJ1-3,CASSQDGGSGNTIYF,TGTGCCAGCAGCCAAGATGGGGGGTCTGGAAACACCATATATTTT
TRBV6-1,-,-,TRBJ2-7,CASSEARSPGRSYEQYF,TGTGCCAGCAGTGAAGCGAGATCCCCGGGACGGTCCTACGAGCAGTACTTC
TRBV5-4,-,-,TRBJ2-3,CASSLGGDSRTDTQYF,TGTGCCAGCAGCTTGGGGGGGGACAGCCGCACAGATACGCAGTATTTT
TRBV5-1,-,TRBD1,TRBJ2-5,CASSLFQGARETQYF,TGCGCCAGCAGCTTATTCCAGGGGGCGAGAGAGACCCAGTACTTC
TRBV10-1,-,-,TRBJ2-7,CASSEVLSYEQYF,TGCGCCAGCAGTGAGGTGCTCTCCTACGAGCAGTACTTC
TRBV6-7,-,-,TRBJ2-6,CASSLQSRANVLTF,TGTGCCAGCAGTTTACAAAGTCGGGCCAACGTCCTGACTTTC
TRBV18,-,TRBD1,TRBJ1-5,CASSPRDTGANQPQHF,TGTGCCAGCTCACCACGAGACACAGGGGCCAATCAGCCCCAGCATTTT
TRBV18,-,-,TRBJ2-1,CASSPKLALNEQFF,TGTGCCAGCTCACCGAAGCTAGCGCTCAATGAGCAGTTCTTC
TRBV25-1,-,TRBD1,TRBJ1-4,CASETGTGGTNEKLFF,TGTGCCAGCGAGACCGGGACAGGGGGCACTAATGAAAAACTGTTTTTT
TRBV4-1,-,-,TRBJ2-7,CASSQAATSYEQYF,TGCGCCAGCAGCCAAGCCGCAACAAGCTACGAGCAGTACTTC
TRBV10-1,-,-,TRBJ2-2,CASSHIDVPGELFF,TGCGCCAGCAGCCATATAGATGTCCCCGGGGAGCTGTTTTTT
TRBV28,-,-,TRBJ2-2,CASSLAGANTGELFF,TGTGCCAGCAGTTTAGCCGGGGCCAACACCGGGGAGCTGTTTTTT
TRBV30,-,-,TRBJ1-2,CAWSVAEGYTF,TGTGCCTGGAGTGTAGCTGAAGGCTACACCTTC
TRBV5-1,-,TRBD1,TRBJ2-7,CASSKSQGAGYEQYF,TGCGCCAGCAGCAAATCCCAGGGGGCAGGCTACGAGCAGTACTTC
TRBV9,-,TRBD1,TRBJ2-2,CASSIGQATTAELFF,TGTGCCAGCAGCATCGGACAGGCTACAACCGCGGAGCTGTTTTTT
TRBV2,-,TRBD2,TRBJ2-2,CASSERGTRGTGELFF,TGTGCCAGCAGTGAACGGGGGACTAGGGGCACCGGGGAGCTGTTTTTT
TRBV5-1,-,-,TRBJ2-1,CASRSDYGEQFF,TGCGCCAGCAGATCGGACTACGGTGAGCAGTTCTTC
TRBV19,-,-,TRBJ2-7,CASSLTTDSLPDRHGYEQYF,TGTGCCAGTAGCCTGACCACTGATTCCCTACCTGACAGGCACGGGTACGAGCAGTACTTC
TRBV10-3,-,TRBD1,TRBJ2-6,CAISDRGSSGANVLTF,TGTGCCATCAGTGACAGGGGGTCTTCTGGGGCCAACGTCCTGACTTTC
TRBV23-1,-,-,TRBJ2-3,CASSPTPSTDTQYF,TGCGCCAGCAGTCCCACCCCTAGCACAGATACGCAGTATTTT